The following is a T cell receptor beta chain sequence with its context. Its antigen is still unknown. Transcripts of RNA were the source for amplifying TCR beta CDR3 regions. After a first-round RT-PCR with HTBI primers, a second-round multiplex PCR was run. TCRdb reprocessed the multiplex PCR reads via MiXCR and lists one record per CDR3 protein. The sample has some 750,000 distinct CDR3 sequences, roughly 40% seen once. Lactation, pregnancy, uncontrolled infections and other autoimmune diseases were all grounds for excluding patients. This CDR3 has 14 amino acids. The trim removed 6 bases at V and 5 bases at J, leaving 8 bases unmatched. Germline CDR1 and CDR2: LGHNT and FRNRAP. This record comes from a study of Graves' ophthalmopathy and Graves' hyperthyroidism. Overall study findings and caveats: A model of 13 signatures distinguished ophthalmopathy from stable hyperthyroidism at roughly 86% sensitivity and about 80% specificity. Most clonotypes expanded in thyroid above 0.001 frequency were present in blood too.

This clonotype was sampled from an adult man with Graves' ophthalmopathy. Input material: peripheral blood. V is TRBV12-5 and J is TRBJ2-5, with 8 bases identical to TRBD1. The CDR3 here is CASGAGTGGETQYF. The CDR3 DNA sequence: TGTGCTAGTGGCGCCGGGACAGGCGGGGAGACCCAGTACTTC.